The source of this T cell receptor beta chain is a study of OX40 agonist ivuxolimab in advanced cancers. For the study at large: Three patients responded partially, comprising one with hepatocellular carcinoma and two with cutaneous melanoma.

The germline gives CDR1 KGHSH, CDR2 LQKENI. J lost 4 bases, V lost 3 bases, and 12 bases had no gene match. The length of the CDR3 is 17 residues. This clone was detected once. Antigen unknown. Study-wide results and limits: Relatively little clonal expansion, among the lowest observed, appeared in partial responders at 0.1-3.0 mg/kg.

Data came from immunoSEQ multiplex PCR; TCRdb stores just in-frame clones and leaves some out. The sample holds about 64,000 clones, roughly 84% seen once. No patient had autoimmune disease or received systemic immunosuppression. The study sampled blood at baseline, cycle 4 day 1, and cycle 7 day 1. The sample here was CD4+ or CD8+ T cells sorted from blood, taken in a trial of the OX40 agonist ivuxolimab. The receptor's source is an adult with an advanced solid tumor such as melanoma, head and neck, liver or kidney cancer. J is TRBJ1-1 and V is TRBV18; TRBD1 matches 9 bases. CDR3 nucleotides: TGTGCCAGCTCACCGCCGACAGGGGGGTATGTGGGCACTGAAGCTTTCTTT. Translated, it gives CASSPPTGGYVGTEAFF.